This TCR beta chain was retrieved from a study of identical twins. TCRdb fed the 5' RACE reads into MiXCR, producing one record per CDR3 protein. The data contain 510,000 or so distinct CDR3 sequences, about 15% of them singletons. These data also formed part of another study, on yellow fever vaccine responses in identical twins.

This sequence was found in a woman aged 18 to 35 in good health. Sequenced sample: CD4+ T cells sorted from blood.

In DNA form, the CDR3 reads TGCGCCAGCAGCAAGGGACAGGGGCTAAATCAGCCCCAGCATTTT. Its protein product is CASSKGQGLNQPQHF. The chain recombines TRBV5-1 with TRBJ1-5, with 10 bases fitting TRBD1. This CDR3 contains 15 residues. Germline V CDR1 and CDR2: SGHRS, YFSETQ. Trimming at V came to 4 bases and at J to 4 bases, leaving 5 bases not matched to a gene.